These 8 T cell receptor beta chains were all obtained from the same sample, sequenced in a study of blood T cell repertoires in COVID-19. The data were produced by immunoSEQ multiplex PCR, yet TCRdb's version contains in-frame clones alone and is incomplete. The data contain about 310,000 clones, 87% of them singletons. The sample comprised peripheral blood. These receptors originate from a man aged 50-59 years with active or convalescent COVID-19.

This chain joins TRBV27 and TRBJ1-1, with D hard to call. CDR1 MNHEY and CDR2 SMNVEV come from the germline V gene (reference sequence). The CDR3 is 13 amino acids. V was clipped by 8 bases and J by 3 bases, with 13 bases between them. CDR3 coding DNA: TGTGCCAGCCGGAGGCAAGCCGACACTGAAGCTTTCTTT. Translation gives CASRRQADTEAFF.

The V call is TRBV3-1 (or the pseudogene TRBV3-2), the J call TRBJ2-7; 10 nucleotides match TRBD2. The CDR3 length is 15 residues. V gave up 5 bases and J gave up 2 bases; unmatched junction bases: 6. The V gene's germline CDR1 is LGHDT and CDR2 YNNKEL (reference sequence). The CDR3 region is CASSGSGGLPYEQYF. CDR3 sequence (DNA): TGTGCCAGCAGCGGTAGCGGGGGGCTTCCCTACGAGCAGTACTTC.

The chain links TRBV19 to TRBJ2-1; 8 bases are a match to TRBD2. The CDR3 extends over 16 amino acids. V gave up 5 bases and J gave up 8 bases; unmatched junction bases: 14. Germline CDR1 reads LNHDA; CDR2 reads SQIVND (reference sequence). CDR3 loop: CASSATPGTSTDEQFF. CDR3 bases: TGTGCCAGTAGTGCAACACCAGGGACTAGTACAGATGAGCAGTTCTTC.

A few counts support this clone. V usage is TRBV2 and J usage is TRBJ2-7; 8 bases are a match to TRBD2. The CDR3 runs to 15 residues. V trimming: 7 bases; J trimming: 4 bases; junction bases outside the gene matches: 12. CDR1 is SNHLY, CDR2 FYNNEI, per germline. The CDR3: CASTEVAGGYYEQYF. The CDR3 bases are TGTGCCAGCACTGAGGTGGCGGGAGGTTATTACGAGCAGTACTTC.

The chain links TRBV28 to TRBJ1-4, with D unclear. V lost 6 bases and J lost 2, with 13 bases in between. Germline V gene lookup returns CDR1 MDHEN and CDR2 SYDVKM. The CDR3 has 15 residues. As DNA, the CDR3 is TGTGCCAGCAGCTTCCCGGGGTTTACTAATGAAAAACTGTTTTTT. Encoded protein: CASSFPGFTNEKLFF.

This chain uses TRBV6-2 or TRBV6-3 with TRBJ2-5, with TRBD2 matching 12 bases. This CDR3 is 18 amino acids long. V was clipped by 6 bases and J by 0 bases; unmatched bases: 11. The germline V gene encodes CDR1 MNHEY and CDR2 SVGEGT. The CDR3 DNA follows: TGTGCCAGCAGACCTCTAGCGGGGGGGCCGTATGACCAAGAGACCCAGTACTTC. Protein product: CASRPLAGGPYDQETQYF.

J is TRBJ1-4 and V is TRBV2; D is unresolved. With 8 bases removed from V and 10 bases from J, the gap between germline ends came to 17 bases. Germline V lookup: CDR1 SNHLY, CDR2 FYNNEI. CDR3 length equals 13 residues. The CDR3 nucleotides read TGTGCCAGCGACGGGAAAACGGGCGGAAAACTGTTTTTT. It translates to CASDGKTGGKLFF.

This chain joins TRBV24-1 and TRBJ2-1; D possibly corresponds to TRBD2 (7 bases). V gave up 3 bases and J gave up 9 bases, with 17 bases separating them. Germline CDR1 reads KGHDR; CDR2 reads SFDVKD. The CDR3 loop spans 15 amino acids. The CDR3 sequence: CATSDIQGGGREQFF. In nucleotides, the CDR3 is TGTGCCACCAGTGATATCCAGGGAGGGGGACGTGAGCAGTTCTTC.